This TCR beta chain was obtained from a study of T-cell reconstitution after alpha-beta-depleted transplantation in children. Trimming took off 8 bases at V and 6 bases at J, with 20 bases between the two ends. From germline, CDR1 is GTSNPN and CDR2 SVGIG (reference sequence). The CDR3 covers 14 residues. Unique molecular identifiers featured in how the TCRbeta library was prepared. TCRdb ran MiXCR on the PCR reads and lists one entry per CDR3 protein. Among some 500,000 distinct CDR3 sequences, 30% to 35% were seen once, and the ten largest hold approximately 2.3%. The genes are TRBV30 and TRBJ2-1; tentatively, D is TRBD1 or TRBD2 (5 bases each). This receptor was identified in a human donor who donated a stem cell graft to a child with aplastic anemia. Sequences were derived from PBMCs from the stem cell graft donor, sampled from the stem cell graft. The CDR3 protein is CALERGSARNEQFF. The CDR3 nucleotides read TGTGCCCTGGAGAGGGGATCGGCCCGCAATGAGCAGTTCTTC.